Listed here are 13 T cell receptor beta chains from one sample, sequenced in a study of blood T cell repertoires in COVID-19. Method: immunoSEQ multiplex PCR; TCRdb's copy keeps in-frame clones and lacks some. The sample lists more than 250,000 clones, about 87% occurring once. Input material: peripheral blood. These receptors were collected from a human donor in a cohort sampled during active COVID-19.

This chain joins TRBV11-2 and TRBJ2-1, with 7 bases aligning to TRBD2. Germline loops: CDR1 SGHAT, CDR2 FQNNGV. This CDR3 comprises 15 residues. With V trimmed by 1 base and J by 9 bases, 9 bases remained unmatched. The CDR3 DNA follows: TGTGCCAGCAGCTTAGCGGGACTACCAGTACGTGAGCAGTTCTTC. It specifies CASSLAGLPVREQFF.

The J gene is TRBJ1-2, the V gene TRBV6-1; 8 bases are a match to TRBD1. The germline gives CDR1 MNHNS, CDR2 SASEGT. The CDR3 consists of 16 residues. J was trimmed by 5 bases and V by 5 bases; bases with no gene match: 13. CDR3 bases: TGTGCCAGCAGTCAAGGACAGGGATTCTATGGATATGGCTACACCTTC. It encodes CASSQGQGFYGYGYTF.

V gene TRBV29-1 combines with J gene TRBJ1-2; D may be TRBD1 (6 bases). Germline V gene data show CDR1 as SQVTM and CDR2 as ANQGSEA. Trimming removed 2 bases from V and 4 bases from J, with 14 bases in between. The CDR3 has 14 amino acids. The CDR3 region is CSVELGASSYGYTF. The CDR3 nucleotides read TGCAGCGTTGAATTGGGGGCTTCTAGCTATGGCTACACCTTC. Complete variable domain (other parts from reference TRBV29-1 and TRBJ1-2): SAVISQKPSRDICQRGTSLTIQCQVDSQVTMMFWYRQQPGQSLTLIATANQGSEATYESGFVIDKFPISRPNLTFSTLTVSNMSPEDSSIYLCSVELGASSYGYTFGSGTRLTVV.

The chain couples TRBV5-8 to TRBJ1-3; D call uncertain. The germline CDR1 and CDR2 sequences are SGHTS and YDEGEE. V was cut by 0 bases and J by 5 bases, with 12 bases left in between. The CDR3 spans 15 residues. The CDR3 protein is CASSLGTPARNTIYF. The CDR3 region has the DNA TGTGCCAGCAGCTTGGGGACTCCGGCGCGAAACACCATATATTTT.

The rearrangement links TRBV5-4 to TRBJ2-7; 8 nucleotides align to TRBD1. Germline V gene sequence: CDR1 SGHNT, CDR2 YYREEE (reference sequence). The CDR3 length is 14 residues. The J segment lost 5 bases and the V segment lost 3 bases, leaving 7 bases of the junction unmatched. The DNA for the CDR3 is TGTGCCAGCAGCTGGCCAGGACAGGGCCACGAGCAGTACTTC. As protein: CASSWPGQGHEQYF.

V is TRBV4-1 and J is TRBJ1-2; 10 positions agree with TRBD1. The CDR3 is 16 residues long. Per the germline V gene, CDR1 is MGHRA and CDR2 is YSYEKL. V lost 0 bases to trimming and J lost 7 bases; unmatched junction nucleotides: 8. The CDR3 protein is CASSQDPGTGVSGYTF. The CDR3 DNA reads TGCGCCAGCAGCCAAGATCCCGGGACAGGGGTTTCTGGCTACACCTTC.

The gene calls are TRBV9 and TRBJ2-3; TRBD2 matches at 7 bases. Germline V gene lookup returns CDR1 SGDLS and CDR2 YYNGEE. CDR3 size: 15 residues. Trimming cost V 1 base and J 0 bases; bases outside gene matches: 2. CDR3 in DNA: TGTGCCAGCAGCGTAAGCGGGGCTAGCACAGATACGCAGTATTTT. Its protein is CASSVSGASTDTQYF.

The chain joins TRBV27 to TRBJ2-7; 11 nucleotides line up with TRBD2. J was trimmed by 13 bases and V by 0 bases; bases with no gene match: 8. There are 14 residues in the CDR3. Germline CDR1 is MNHEY and CDR2 is SMNVEV (reference sequence). The CDR3 reads CASSLSFGLAGSYF. In nucleotides, the CDR3 is TGTGCCAGCAGTTTATCTTTCGGACTAGCGGGCTCCTACTTC.

The V gene is TRBV7-8, the J gene TRBJ1-4, with D uncertain. The germline V and J ends were trimmed by 1 base and 2 bases, with 11 bases remaining between them. Germline lookup yields CDR1 SGHVS and CDR2 FQNEAQ. The CDR3 consists of 16 residues. CDR3 nucleotide sequence: TGTGCCAGCAGCTTAGGTTCCTGGCGGACTAATGAAAAACTGTTTTTT. This gives the protein CASSLGSWRTNEKLFF.

This chain links TRBV6-4 with TRBJ2-1; 9 bases are shared with TRBD2. With 6 bases clipped from V and 6 bases from J, the junction kept 9 bases outside the gene matches. Germline V lookup: CDR1 MRHNA, CDR2 SNTAGT. This CDR3 spans 15 amino acids. CDR3 sequence (DNA): TGTGCCAGCAGCCCCGGGACTAGCCCCCCCAATGAGCAGTTCTTC. Amino acid sequence: CASSPGTSPPNEQFF.

The chain links TRBV6-5 to TRBJ2-2; 7 nucleotides match TRBD1. The trim removed 11 bases at V and 6 bases at J, leaving 12 bases unmatched. CDR3 length equals 14 residues. CDR1 MNHEY and CDR2 SVGAGI come from the germline V gene. CDR3 sequence: CAATLDRTPGELFF. The CDR3 nucleotides are TGTGCCGCGACTCTGGACAGGACCCCCGGGGAGCTGTTTTTT.

The gene calls are TRBV11-2 and TRBJ2-1; 7 nucleotides line up with TRBD1. Germline V gene data show CDR1 as SGHAT and CDR2 as FQNNGV. The V segment lost 0 bases and the J segment 2 bases; nucleotides outside the gene matches: 16. CDR3 size: 20 residues. CDR3 loop: CASSLDRSWPGTATYNEQFF. The CDR3 DNA reads as TGTGCCAGCAGCTTAGATCGTTCCTGGCCCGGGACAGCGACCTACAATGAGCAGTTCTTC.

This CDR3 reads CASSLGVTSGQGRETQYF. The CDR3 DNA reads as TGTGCCAGCAGCTTAGGGGTAACGTCCGGACAGGGAAGGGAGACCCAGTACTTC. The chain recombines TRBV11-2 with TRBJ2-5, with 8 bases fitting TRBD1. J gave up 5 bases and V 1 base, and 15 bases lay outside the gene matches. The germline gives CDR1 SGHAT, CDR2 FQNNGV. This CDR3 has 18 residues.